This T cell receptor (beta chain) appears in the sequencing data of a study of human T cells and chemical hapten exposure. This clonotype has only a few counts. From the RACE reads, TCRdb called clonotypes with MiXCR, one entry per CDR3 protein. Here the sample spans a few hundred thousand distinct CDR3 sequences, under 6.5% being singletons. Stated time point: patch test 2, 6 weeks after DPC sensitization. Noted treatment: therapeutic diphenylcyclopropenone sensitization with weekly scalp DPC. Germline V gene sequence: CDR1 DFQATT, CDR2 SNEGSKA (reference sequence). Trimming removed 3 bases from V and 8 bases from J; junction bases left unmatched: 16. CDR3 length equals 16 residues.

The V gene is TRBV20-1, the J gene TRBJ1-2; 9 bases align to TRBD1. The source material was whole blood, sampled in connection with sensitization to the hapten diphenylcyclopropenone (DPC). The receptor's source is a woman younger than 35 with alopecia areata. Some clones in this sample may be carry-over from other donors' samples. CDR3: CSARSIGRRTGEGYTF. The CDR3 coding sequence is TGCAGTGCTAGGTCCATCGGTAGAAGGACAGGGGAAGGCTACACCTTC.